Listed below are T cell receptor beta chains from one sample, sequenced in a study of long-term antiretroviral therapy in people with HIV. Data came from immunoSEQ multiplex PCR; TCRdb stores just in-frame clones and leaves some out. The sample consists of about 31,000 clones, 70% to 80% of them appearing once. Material: unsorted PBMCs, obtained 1.9 years after starting antiretroviral therapy. These receptors all come from a man between 18 and 29 years old with HIV. The CDR3 runs from the conserved cysteine through the conserved F or W. A D gene is named only where the DNA matches it firmly. Rows give clone size only sometimes, using once, few, many, or a class for an expanded clone.

V gene	clone size	D gene	J gene	CDR3 DNA	CDR3 protein
TRBV9	NA	TRBD1	TRBJ2-1	TGTGCCAGCAGCGTAGAGACAGGGGGCAGGGATGAGCAGTTCTTC	CASSVETGGRDEQFF
TRBV29-1	NA	NA	TRBJ1-1	TGCAGCGTTGATAAGCAGGGGAGCGCTGAAGCTTTCTTT	CSVDKQGSAEAFF
TRBV19	NA	NA	TRBJ1-4	TGTGCCAGTAGTCGATTAACAGGGCAGGGAGAAAAACTGTTTTTT	CASSRLTGQGEKLFF
TRBV11-2	NA	NA	TRBJ1-3	TGTGCCAGCAGCCCCGGGCAGGACGTGGGAAACACCATATATTTT	CASSPGQDVGNTIYF
TRBV7-9	NA	TRBD1	TRBJ2-2	TGTGCCAGCATCCGGACAGGGGCAATCACCGGGGAGCTGTTTTTT	CASIRTGAITGELFF
TRBV10-2	NA	NA	TRBJ2-7	TGCGCCAGCAGTGACTTTGGAGGGGTGCAGTACTTC	CASSDFGGVQYF
TRBV23-1	NA	NA	TRBJ2-6	TGCGCCAGCAGTCAACAGGTCATCTCTGGGGCCAACGTCCTGACTTTC	CASSQQVISGANVLTF
TRBV7-3	NA	NA	TRBJ2-1	TGTGCCAGCAGCCGGACAGCCCTTGGGCACAATGAGCAGTTCTTC	CASSRTALGHNEQFF
TRBV4-1	few	NA	TRBJ1-1	TGCGCCAGCAGCCAAGGATCGGGCACGAATATGAACACTGAAGCTTTCTTT	CASSQGSGTNMNTEAFF
TRBV18	NA	TRBD1	TRBJ1-1	TGTGCCAGCTCCCCGGGACAGGCGAACACTGAAGCTTTCTTT	CASSPGQANTEAFF
TRBV6-5	NA	NA	TRBJ1-1	TGTGCCAGCACTTCATGGGACACTGAAGCTTTCTTT	CASTSWDTEAFF
TRBV19	NA	TRBD1	TRBJ2-6	TGTGCCAGTAGTACACAGGGGGCGTTTGGGGCCAACGTCCTGACTTTC	CASSTQGAFGANVLTF
TRBV30	NA	NA	TRBJ1-1	TGTGCCCGCCGCCGGGGGCCTTACACTGAAGCTTTCTTT	CARRRGPYTEAFF
TRBV1	NA	NA	TRBJ2-7	TGCACCAGCAGCCAAAGATATCCGCTAGCGGGGAGTTTACCCTCCTCCTACGAGCAGTACTTC	CTSSQRYPLAGSLPSSYEQYF
TRBV4-1	NA	TRBD1	TRBJ2-7	TGCGCCAGCAGCCATACCGGGACAGAAGACGAGCAGTACTTC	CASSHTGTEDEQYF
TRBV27	NA	NA	TRBJ1-2	TGTGCCAGCAGCCCCGACAGGAGCACCTTTTATGGCTACACCTTC	CASSPDRSTFYGYTF
TRBV5-1	NA	NA	TRBJ2-3	TGCGCCAGCAGCCCCGCTCGCCGCGGCACAGATACGCAGTATTTT	CASSPARRGTDTQYF
TRBV5-1	NA	NA	TRBJ1-1	TGCGCCAGCAGCTTGGGTCGGCAGAACACTGAAGCTTTCTTT	CASSLGRQNTEAFF
TRBV7-9	NA	TRBD2	TRBJ2-2	TGTGCCAGCAGCATTAGCGGGGGGGCCTACACCGGGGAGCTGTTTTTT	CASSISGGAYTGELFF
TRBV4-2	NA	TRBD1	TRBJ2-5	TGTGCCAGCAGCCAAGGGGACAGGGGTCCCCAAGAGACCCAGTACTTC	CASSQGDRGPQETQYF